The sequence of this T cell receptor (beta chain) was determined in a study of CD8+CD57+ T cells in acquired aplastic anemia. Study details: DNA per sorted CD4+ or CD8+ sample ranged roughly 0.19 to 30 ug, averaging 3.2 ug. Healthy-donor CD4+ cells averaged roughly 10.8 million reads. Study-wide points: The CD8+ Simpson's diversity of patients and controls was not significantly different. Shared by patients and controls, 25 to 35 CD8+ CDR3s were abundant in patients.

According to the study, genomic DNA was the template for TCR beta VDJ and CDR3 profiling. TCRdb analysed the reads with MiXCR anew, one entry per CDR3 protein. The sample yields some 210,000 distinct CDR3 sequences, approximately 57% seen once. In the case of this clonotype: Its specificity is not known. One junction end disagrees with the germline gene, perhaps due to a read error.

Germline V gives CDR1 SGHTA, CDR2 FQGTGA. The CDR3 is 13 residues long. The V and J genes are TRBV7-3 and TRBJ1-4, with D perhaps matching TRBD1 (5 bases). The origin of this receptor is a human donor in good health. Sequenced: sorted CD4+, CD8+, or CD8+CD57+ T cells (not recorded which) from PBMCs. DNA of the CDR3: TGCGCCAGCAGCCAATCCGGGGCTGAAAAACTGTTTTTT. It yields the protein CASSQSGAEKLFF.